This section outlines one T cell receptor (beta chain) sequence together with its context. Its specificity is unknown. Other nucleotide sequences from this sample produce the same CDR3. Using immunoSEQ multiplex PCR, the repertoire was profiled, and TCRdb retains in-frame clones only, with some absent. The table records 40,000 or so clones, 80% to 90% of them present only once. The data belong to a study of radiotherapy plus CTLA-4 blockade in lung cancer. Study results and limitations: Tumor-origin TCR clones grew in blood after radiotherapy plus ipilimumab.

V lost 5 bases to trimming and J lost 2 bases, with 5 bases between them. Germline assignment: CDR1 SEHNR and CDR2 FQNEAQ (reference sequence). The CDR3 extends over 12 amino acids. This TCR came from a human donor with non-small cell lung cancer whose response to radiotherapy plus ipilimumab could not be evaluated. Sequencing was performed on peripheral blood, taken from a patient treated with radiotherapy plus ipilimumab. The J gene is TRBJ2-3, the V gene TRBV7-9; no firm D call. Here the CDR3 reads CASSPNTDTQYF. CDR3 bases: TGTGCCAGCAGCCCCAACACAGATACGCAGTATTTT.